This TCR beta chain emerged from a study of blood T cell repertoires in COVID-19. CDR1 is SEHNR, CDR2 FQNEAQ, per germline (reference sequence). The CDR3 length is 14 residues. After removal of 4 bases from V and 4 bases from J, the junction contained 6 bases not matched to a gene. The method was immunoSEQ multiplex PCR; TCRdb's version includes in-frame clones alone and lacks a portion of them. The sample records 200,000 to 250,000 clones, around 84% being singletons. Sequenced: peripheral blood. The chain links TRBV7-9 to TRBJ2-5; 7 bases are a match to TRBD1. The origin of this receptor is a woman of 80 years or more with COVID-19, enrolled during active disease. CDR3 DNA sequence: TGTGCCAGCAGCTCGACAGGGTTGGGAGAGACCCAGTACTTC. As protein: CASSSTGLGETQYF.